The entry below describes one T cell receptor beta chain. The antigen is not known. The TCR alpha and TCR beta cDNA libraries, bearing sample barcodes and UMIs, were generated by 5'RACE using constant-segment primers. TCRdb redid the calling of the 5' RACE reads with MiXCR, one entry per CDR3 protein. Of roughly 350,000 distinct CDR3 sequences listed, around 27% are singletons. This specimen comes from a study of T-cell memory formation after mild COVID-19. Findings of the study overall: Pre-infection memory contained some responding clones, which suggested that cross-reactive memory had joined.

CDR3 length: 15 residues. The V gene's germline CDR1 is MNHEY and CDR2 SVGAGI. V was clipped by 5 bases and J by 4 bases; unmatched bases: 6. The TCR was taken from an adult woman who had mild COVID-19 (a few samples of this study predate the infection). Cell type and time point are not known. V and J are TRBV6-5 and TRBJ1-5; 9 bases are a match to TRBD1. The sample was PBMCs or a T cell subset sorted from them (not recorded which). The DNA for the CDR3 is TGTGCCAGCAGTCGGTCGGACAGGGGTAATCAGCCCCAGCATTTT. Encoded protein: CASSRSDRGNQPQHF.